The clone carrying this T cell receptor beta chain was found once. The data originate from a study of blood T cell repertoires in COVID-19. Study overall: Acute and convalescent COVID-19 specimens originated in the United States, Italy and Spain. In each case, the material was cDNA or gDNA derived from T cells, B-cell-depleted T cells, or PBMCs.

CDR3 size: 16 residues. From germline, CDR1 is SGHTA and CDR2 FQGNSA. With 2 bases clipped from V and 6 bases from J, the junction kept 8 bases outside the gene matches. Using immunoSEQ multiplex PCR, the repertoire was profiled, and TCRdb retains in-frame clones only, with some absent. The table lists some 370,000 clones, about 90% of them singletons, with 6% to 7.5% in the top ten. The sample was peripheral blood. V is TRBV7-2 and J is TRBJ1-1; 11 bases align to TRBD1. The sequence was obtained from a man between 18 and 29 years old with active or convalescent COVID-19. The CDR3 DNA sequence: TGTGCCAGCAGCTTACGAAGGGACAGGGGGAGAGCTGAAGCTTTCTTT. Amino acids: CASSLRRDRGRAEAFF.